Listed here are 21 T cell receptor beta chains from one sample, sequenced in a study of T-cell memory formation after mild COVID-19. TCRdb reprocessed the 5' RACE reads with MiXCR, giving one entry per CDR3 protein. The sample shows around 250,000 distinct CDR3 sequences, roughly 9.4% of them seen only once. Sequencing was done on a sample of PBMCs or a T cell subset sorted from them (not recorded which). Receptor source: a man aged 18 to 30 who had mild COVID-19 (a few samples of this study predate the infection). Cell type and time point are not known.

This sequence joins TRBV7-9 and TRBJ2-5, with D possibly matching TRBD2 (6 bases). Deletions cut 0 bases from V and 4 bases from J, with 9 bases between. CDR1 is SEHNR and CDR2 is FQNEAQ in the germline V gene (reference sequence). CDR3 size: 14 residues. The CDR3 sequence is CASSLAEGRETQYF. CDR3 nucleotide sequence: TGTGCCAGCAGCTTAGCGGAGGGAAGAGAGACCCAGTACTTC.

This chain links TRBV12-3 or TRBV12-4 with TRBJ1-2; D may be TRBD1 (5 bases). CDR3 length equals 12 residues. The germline V and J ends were trimmed by 8 bases and 5 bases, with 12 bases remaining between them. CDR3 residues: CASRRSGYGYTF. DNA for the CDR3: TGTGCCAGCCGGAGGTCAGGGTATGGCTACACCTTC.

At least ten counts were recorded for this clonotype. The chain recombines TRBV7-2 with TRBJ2-3, with D possibly being TRBD1 (5 bases). In germline, CDR1 is SGHTA, CDR2 FQGNSA. This CDR3 region has 15 residues. The V end lost 5 bases, the J end lost 2 bases, and 14 bases lay between the germline ends. DNA of the CDR3: TGTGCCAGCAGCCATGACAGCCTATACACAGATACGCAGTATTTT. Translating gives CASSHDSLYTDTQYF. The variable domain in full, with the rest retrieved from reference TRBV7-2 and TRBJ2-3, is GAGVSQSPSNKVTEKGKDVELRCDPISGHTALYWYRQSLGQGLEFLIYFQGNSAPDKSGLPSDRFSAERTGGSVSTLTIQRTQQEDSAVYLCASSHDSLYTDTQYFGPGTRLTVL.

This clonotype was seen a few times. V usage is TRBV18 and J usage is TRBJ1-1; D gene unclear. CDR1 and CDR2 (germline): KGHSH, LQKENI. The CDR3 totals 14 residues. Trimming stripped 1 base from V and 0 bases from J, with 6 bases between. CDR3 protein: CASSPQTLNTEAFF. Written as DNA, the CDR3 is TGTGCCAGCTCACCACAGACACTGAACACTGAAGCTTTCTTT.

The chain employs TRBV19 and TRBJ2-3; no clear D. Germline V gives CDR1 LNHDA, CDR2 SQIVND (reference sequence). CDR3 length: 15 amino acids. The V gene lost 2 bases and the J gene lost 3 bases, with 12 bases spanning the gap. The CDR3 DNA is TGTGCCAGTAGTATACGGGTCCTACGTACAGATACGCAGTATTTT. Translation: CASSIRVLRTDTQYF. The full variable domain, with the rest looked up from reference TRBV19 and TRBJ2-3, is DGGITQSPKYLFRKEGQNVTLSCEQNLNHDAMYWYRQDPGQGLRLIYYSQIVNDFQKGDIAEGYSVSREKKESFPLTVTSAQKNPTAFYLCASSIRVLRTDTQYFGPGTRLTVL.

The chain combines TRBV6-5 with TRBJ1-1, with 8 bases matching TRBD1. CDR1 is MNHEY, CDR2 SVGAGI, per germline. Trimming removed 5 bases from V and 8 bases from J; junction bases left unmatched: 4. The CDR3 has 12 amino acids. In nucleotides, the CDR3 is TGTGCCAGCAGTGACAGGACAGGGGAAGCTTTCTTT. Translation: CASSDRTGEAFF.

This clonotype was detected ten times or more. The chain recombines TRBV20-1 with TRBJ1-2; TRBD1 aligns across 10 bases. This CDR3 spans 13 amino acids. V lost 4 bases to trimming and J lost 4 bases; unmatched junction nucleotides: 3. CDR1 is DFQATT and CDR2 is SNEGSKA in the germline V gene (reference sequence). The CDR3 DNA reads as TGCAGTGCTACGGGGACAGGGGCCTATGGCTACACCTTC. Its translation: CSATGTGAYGYTF.

The sample holds a few counts of this clonotype. The gene calls are TRBV12-3 or TRBV12-4 and TRBJ2-3, with 10 bases that match TRBD1. V dropped 5 bases and J dropped 4; count of bases not matched to a gene: 9. The CDR3 extends over 16 amino acids. CDR3 residues: CASSPPGQGSPDTQYF. For the CDR3, the DNA is TGTGCCAGCAGTCCACCGGGACAGGGGTCGCCAGATACGCAGTATTTT.

This clonotype came up many times. The chain recombines TRBV4-1 with TRBJ2-2, with a weak D call TRBD2 (6 bases). Germline CDR1 and CDR2: MGHRA and YSYEKL. V lost 6 bases to trimming and J lost 6 bases, with 14 bases between them. CDR3 size: 14 residues. The CDR3 region is CASRHPGEAGELFF. CDR3 sequence (DNA): TGCGCCAGCAGACATCCCGGGGAGGCCGGGGAGCTGTTTTTT.

This clonotype was observed a few times. The chain couples TRBV12-3 or TRBV12-4 to TRBJ2-1; maybe TRBD2 (5 bases). The CDR3 covers 13 residues. Between the trimmed V and J ends, which lost 6 bases and 9 bases, there was a span of 15 bases. CDR3 loop: CASRRELTGEQFF. In DNA form, the CDR3 reads TGTGCCAGCAGGAGGGAATTGACGGGTGAGCAGTTCTTC.

The chain links TRBV20-1 to TRBJ2-5; TRBD2 might be the D (6 bases). CDR3 size: 15 residues. The germline V gene has CDR1 DFQATT and CDR2 SNEGSKA (reference sequence). V lost 5 bases, J lost 2 bases, and 18 bases lay in between. This CDR3 reads CSAPQTGTLQETQYF. CDR3 DNA sequence: TGCAGTGCTCCCCAGACCGGGACTTTACAAGAGACCCAGTACTTC.

The rearrangement joins TRBV5-5 to TRBJ2-3, with 9 nucleotides matching TRBD1. The V gene's germline CDR1 is SGHKS and CDR2 YYEKEE (reference sequence). The CDR3 extends over 15 amino acids. V lost 4 bases to trimming and J lost 7 bases; unmatched junction nucleotides: 10. CDR3 in amino acids: CASSIPGTGRNTQYF. CDR3 DNA sequence: TGTGCCAGCAGCATACCCGGGACAGGGAGGAATACGCAGTATTTT.

This clonotype was seen a handful of times. The chain couples TRBV5-4 to TRBJ2-7; 7 bases map to TRBD1. Germline trimming cut 3 bases from V and 0 bases from J; bases unmatched to any gene: 3. This CDR3 contains 14 residues. The germline CDR1 and CDR2 sequences are SGHNT and YYREEE (reference sequence). CDR3 amino acids: CASSSTGSSYEQYF. DNA of the CDR3: TGTGCCAGCAGCTCGACAGGGAGCTCCTACGAGCAGTACTTC.

In its sample, this clonotype was seen a few times. V gene TRBV19 combines with J gene TRBJ1-1, with D unclear. The germline V gene has CDR1 LNHDA and CDR2 SQIVND (reference sequence). Trimming pared 2 bases from V and 2 bases from J, leaving 6 bases between. The CDR3 has 13 amino acids. CDR3 amino acids: CASSILENTEAFF. The CDR3 DNA reads as TGTGCCAGTAGTATACTGGAAAACACTGAAGCTTTCTTT.

This chain joins TRBV6-1 and TRBJ2-1, with 7 bases that match TRBD1. The trim removed 6 bases at V and 4 bases at J, leaving 6 bases unmatched. This CDR3 contains 14 residues. The germline V gene encodes CDR1 MNHNS and CDR2 SASEGT. The CDR3 DNA follows: TGTGCCAGCAGAACCGGGACAGAGTACAATGAGCAGTTCTTC. Amino acids: CASRTGTEYNEQFF.

This clonotype was recorded many times. This chain connects TRBV20-1 to TRBJ1-4, with 11 bases identical to TRBD1. There are 13 residues in the CDR3. The J segment lost 7 bases and the V segment lost 6 bases, leaving 4 bases of the junction unmatched. The germline CDR1 and CDR2 sequences are DFQATT and SNEGSKA (reference sequence). In nucleotides, the CDR3 is TGCAGTGCCCCCGGGACAGGGGGTGAAAAACTGTTTTTT. Protein sequence: CSAPGTGGEKLFF.

The chain has TRBV2 and TRBJ2-2; no clear D gene. Germline V gene lookup returns CDR1 SNHLY and CDR2 FYNNEI. The CDR3 contains 15 residues. The germline V and J ends were trimmed by 5 bases and 1 base, with 11 bases remaining between them. CDR3 in amino acids: CASSPTGQNTGELFF. In DNA form, the CDR3 reads TGTGCCAGCAGTCCAACCGGGCAGAACACCGGGGAGCTGTTTTTT.

This clonotype was seen only a few times. This chain uses TRBV20-1 with TRBJ2-4; 9 bases fit TRBD2. V lost 0 bases to trimming and J lost 7 bases; unmatched junction nucleotides: 10. The length of the CDR3 is 16 residues. The germline V gene has CDR1 DFQATT and CDR2 SNEGSKA (reference sequence). As DNA, the CDR3 is TGCAGTGCTAGAGATATCGGCGGGGGGGCCGAGAACATTCAGTACTTC. Protein: CSARDIGGGAENIQYF.

This clonotype was picked up a small number of times. This chain connects TRBV6-5 to TRBJ2-1; maybe TRBD1 (6 bases). From germline, CDR1 is MNHEY and CDR2 SVGAGI. The V end was cut by 5 bases, the J end by 3 bases, with 14 bases between. The CDR3 totals 15 residues. CDR3 in DNA: TGTGCCAGCAGTCCCGGGACACCCTTCTACAATGAGCAGTTCTTC. Translated: CASSPGTPFYNEQFF.

The chain recombines TRBV6-5 with TRBJ1-2, with a weak D call TRBD1 (5 bases). The V end lost 4 bases, the J end lost 7 bases, and 10 bases lay between the germline ends. This CDR3 spans 12 amino acids. Germline assignment: CDR1 MNHEY and CDR2 SVGAGI. This CDR3 is CASSSFGGGYTF. Written as DNA, the CDR3 is TGTGCCAGCAGTTCGTTTGGGGGTGGCTACACCTTC.

This clonotype was seen a few times. The chain links TRBV6-5 to TRBJ2-1, with a possible D match to TRBD2 (5 bases). The CDR3 runs to 16 residues. Trimming stripped 8 bases from V and 0 bases from J, with 17 bases between. Germline CDR1 reads MNHEY; CDR2 reads SVGAGI. CDR3 in DNA: TGTGCCAGCCGGGGAAGGGCCGTTAGCTCCTACAATGAGCAGTTCTTC. Translation gives CASRGRAVSSYNEQFF.